The sequence of this TCR beta chain was determined in a study of follicular helper T cells after annual influenza vaccination. Study-wide findings and caveats: ICOS+CD38+ cTfh clonality change tracked circulating plasmablast frequency change.

TCRB was sequenced at Survey level resolution. Produced via immunoSEQ multiplex PCR; TCRdb's table is partial and in-frame only. The profile shows approximately 7,400 clones, roughly 85% of them singletons. Germline CDR1 LGHNA, CDR2 YNFKEQ. This CDR3 comprises 14 residues. Trimming removed 0 bases from V and 2 bases from J, with 7 bases in between. Time point reported: 2014-2015 season, 7 days after vaccination. Cells are cTfh (non-naive CD4+CXCR5+PD-1+), split by ICOS and CD38 into double-positive or double-negative. The count of this clone is one. Its matching antigen is unknown. The chain couples TRBV4-2 to TRBJ1-2; D gene ambiguous. This receptor was taken from an adult who received the influenza vaccine. The sequencing here drew on CXCR5+ CD38- circulating T follicular helper cells from blood, taken 7 days after influenza vaccination. Subset of the sample: circulating Tfh, non-naive CD4+CXCR5+PD-1+ (ICOS+CD38+ or ICOS-CD38-). The CDR3 loop reads CASSQEALNYGYTF. The CDR3, as DNA: TGTGCCAGCAGCCAAGAGGCGTTGAACTATGGCTACACCTTC.